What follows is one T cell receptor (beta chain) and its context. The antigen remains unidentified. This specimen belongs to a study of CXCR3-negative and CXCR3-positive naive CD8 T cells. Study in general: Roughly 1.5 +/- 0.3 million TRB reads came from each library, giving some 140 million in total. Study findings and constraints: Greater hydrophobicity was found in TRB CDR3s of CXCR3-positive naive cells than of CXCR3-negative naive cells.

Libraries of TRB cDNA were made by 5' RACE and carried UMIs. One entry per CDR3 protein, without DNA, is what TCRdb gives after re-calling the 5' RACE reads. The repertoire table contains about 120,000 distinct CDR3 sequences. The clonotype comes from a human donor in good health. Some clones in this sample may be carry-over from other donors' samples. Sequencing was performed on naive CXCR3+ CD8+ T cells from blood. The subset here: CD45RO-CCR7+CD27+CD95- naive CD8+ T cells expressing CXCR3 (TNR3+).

The CDR3 here is CASNGEAEWRGGELFF. The chain combines TRBV28 with TRBJ2-2. The V gene's germline CDR1 is MDHEN and CDR2 SYDVKM. This CDR3 comprises 16 residues.